This is a list of T cell receptor beta chains from one sample in a study of cytomegalovirus exposure and HLA in healthy donors. Clones were read by immunoSEQ multiplex PCR, and TCRdb kept only the in-frame ones, dropping some. The data show 150,000 to 200,000 clones, about 76% seen once. Sequencing used PBMCs. Source of these receptors: a woman aged 45 to 65 in good health and CMV-seronegative. The CDR3 runs from the conserved cysteine through the conserved F or W. Each record gives: V gene, D gene, J gene, clone size, CDR3 protein, CDR3 DNA. The D gene is left open where the match is weak. Size is omitted from some rows. Given values are once, few, many or a class for expanded clones.

>TRBV4-2|TRBD2|TRBJ2-3|NA
CASSQGLTSGGTDTQYF
TGTGCCAGCAGCCAAGGACTGACTAGCGGGGGCACAGATACGCAGTATTTT
>TRBV7-9|NA|TRBJ2-3|NA
CASSQGLGDHTDTQYF
TGTGCCAGCAGCCAGGGACTCGGAGATCACACAGATACGCAGTATTTT
>TRBV9|NA|TRBJ2-2|NA
CASSWGRLRTTGELFF
TGTGCCAGCAGTTGGGGCAGGTTACGAACCACCGGGGAGCTGTTTTTT
>TRBV13|TRBD1|TRBJ1-1|NA
CASSQTGRNTEAFF
TGTGCCAGCAGCCAGACAGGGAGGAACACTGAAGCTTTCTTT
>TRBV7-7|NA|TRBJ2-5|NA
CASTVSGRPGETQYF
TGTGCTAGCACCGTTAGCGGACGGCCGGGAGAGACCCAGTACTTC
>TRBV7-9|NA|TRBJ2-1|once
CASSLDQGSYNEQFF
TGTGCCAGCAGCTTAGATCAGGGATCCTACAATGAGCAGTTCTTC
>TRBV2|TRBD2|TRBJ2-5|NA
CASSGTSIETQYF
TGTGCCAGCAGCGGGACTAGCATAGAGACCCAGTACTTC
>TRBV5-1|TRBD1|TRBJ1-1|NA
CASSGQVGNTEAFF
TGCGCCAGCTCCGGACAGGTAGGGAACACTGAAGCTTTCTTT
>TRBV10-2|TRBD2|TRBJ2-2|once
CASRMASGAPGELFF
TGCGCCAGCAGAATGGCTAGCGGGGCCCCCGGGGAGCTGTTTTTT
>TRBV5-6|NA|TRBJ1-1|few
CASSSDRPNTEAFF
TGTGCCAGCAGCTCGGACAGACCGAACACTGAAGCTTTCTTT
>TRBV19|NA|TRBJ2-2|NA
CASSPLAGGPVAGELFF
TGTGCCAGTAGTCCCTTAGCCGGGGGGCCTGTTGCCGGGGAGCTGTTTTTT
>TRBV7-3|NA|TRBJ2-1|NA
CASSSHPPGGGRGSLWDNEQFF
TGTGCCAGCAGCTCGCACCCTCCGGGGGGAGGGAGGGGGTCGCTGTGGGACAATGAGCAGTTCTTC
>TRBV5-1|NA|TRBJ2-7|NA
CASSSEGVEQYF
TGCGCCAGCAGCTCGGAGGGAGTCGAGCAGTACTTC
>TRBV6-6|NA|TRBJ2-1|NA
CASSYSGTVYNEQFF
TGTGCCAGCAGCTACTCCGGGACTGTATACAATGAGCAGTTCTTC
>TRBV6-5|TRBD1|TRBJ2-1|NA
CASRGQAYNEQFF
TGTGCCAGCAGGGGACAGGCCTACAATGAGCAGTTCTTC
>TRBV6-5|TRBD1|TRBJ2-7|NA
CASSRTGFSYEQYF
TGTGCCAGCAGCAGGACAGGGTTCTCCTACGAGCAGTACTTC
>TRBV4-3|TRBD1|TRBJ1-4|NA
CASSQDRGQPTNEKLFF
TGCGCCAGCAGCCAAGATCGGGGACAGCCAACTAATGAAAAACTGTTTTTT
>TRBV27|NA|TRBJ1-5|NA
CASNRRGGNQPQHF
TGTGCCAGCAATCGGCGGGGGGGTAATCAGCCCCAGCATTTT
>TRBV10-3|NA|TRBJ1-1|NA
CAISEGEQVNTEAFF
TGTGCCATCAGTGAGGGCGAACAGGTGAACACTGAAGCTTTCTTT
>TRBV5-4|TRBD2|TRBJ2-3|NA
CASTPRRIAGGPADTQYF
TGTGCCAGCACCCCCCGTCGGATAGCGGGGGGGCCAGCAGATACGCAGTATTTT
>TRBV4-3|NA|TRBJ2-7|few
CASSQDRRGYEQYF
TGCGCCAGCAGCCAAGATAGACGCGGATACGAGCAGTACTTC
>TRBV4-1|TRBD1|TRBJ2-5|NA
CASSHDHGTDPYF
TGCGCCAGCAGCCATGACCACGGGACAGACCCCTACTTC
>TRBV7-2|TRBD2|TRBJ2-1|NA
CASSPTSGRRDEQFF
TGTGCCAGCAGCCCCACTAGCGGGAGACGGGATGAGCAGTTCTTC
>TRBV29-1|NA|TRBJ2-1|NA
CSAPGVGAYNEQFF
TGCAGCGCCCCAGGGGTGGGAGCCTACAATGAGCAGTTCTTC
>TRBV5-4|NA|TRBJ2-7|NA
CASSKPGTGDYEQYF
TGTGCCAGCAGCAAACCCGGGACGGGAGACTACGAGCAGTACTTC
>TRBV19|NA|TRBJ2-2|NA
CASSIEGWRILTGELFF
TGTGCCAGTAGTATAGAAGGTTGGAGGATACTGACCGGGGAGCTGTTTTTT
>TRBV6-1|TRBD1|TRBJ1-1|NA
CASTFAQGAAFF
TGTGCCAGCACCTTCGCACAGGGGGCAGCTTTCTTT
>TRBV28|TRBD1|TRBJ2-7|NA
CASSPDRNPREQYF
TGTGCCAGCAGTCCGGACAGGAACCCGAGGGAGCAGTACTTC
>TRBV15|NA|TRBJ1-5|NA
CATSGDSLNQPQHF
TGTGCCACCAGCGGCGACAGCCTCAATCAGCCCCAGCATTTT
>TRBV21-1|NA|TRBJ2-3|once
CASSKVPVWDTQYF
TGTGCCAGCAGCAAAGTTCCAGTGTGGGATACGCAGTATTTT
>TRBV29-1|NA|TRBJ2-7|few
CSVKVGGVEQYF
TGCAGCGTGAAGGTGGGGGGTGTCGAGCAGTACTTC
>TRBV2|NA|TRBJ2-3|NA
CASLRGGTDTQYF
TGTGCCAGCCTCCGGGGTGGCACAGATACGCAGTATTTT
>TRBV2|TRBD1|TRBJ1-1|NA
CASSLLRTGRNTEAFF
TGTGCCAGCAGCCTACTTAGGACAGGGCGGAACACTGAAGCTTTCTTT
>TRBV2|NA|TRBJ1-5|NA
CASRRESNQPQHF
TGTGCCAGCAGGAGGGAATCTAATCAGCCCCAGCATTTT
>TRBV28|TRBD2|TRBJ2-1|once
CASVTSGRDNEQFF
TGTGCCAGCGTGACTAGCGGGAGGGACAATGAGCAGTTCTTC
>TRBV19|NA|TRBJ1-1|NA
CASSIGRNTEAFF
TGTGCCAGTAGTATAGGTAGGAACACTGAAGCTTTCTTT
>TRBV9|NA|TRBJ2-3|NA
CASSVGGGRTDTQYF
TGTGCCAGCAGCGTGGGGGGGGGCCGCACAGATACGCAGTATTTT
>TRBV9|NA|TRBJ1-1|few
CASSVTWNTEAFF
TGTGCCAGCAGCGTTACATGGAACACTGAAGCTTTCTTT
>TRBV6-5|TRBD1|TRBJ1-2|NA
CASSFRSGQGIGGYTF
TGTGCCAGCAGTTTTCGATCGGGACAGGGCATCGGCGGCTACACCTTC
>TRBV5-1|NA|TRBJ2-1|NA
CASSLQGVDYNEQFF
TGCGCCAGCAGCTTGCAAGGGGTGGACTACAATGAGCAGTTCTTC
>TRBV6-5|TRBD1|TRBJ1-3|few
CASSTTGAAGNTIYF
TGTGCCAGCAGTACCACAGGGGCCGCTGGAAACACCATATATTTT
>TRBV5-4|NA|TRBJ1-6|NA
CASSFRAEGSPLHF
TGTGCCAGCAGCTTCCGGGCCGAGGGTTCACCCCTCCACTTT
>TRBV19|NA|TRBJ1-1|NA
CASSPRGNTEAFF
TGTGCCAGTAGTCCCCGCGGGAACACTGAAGCTTTCTTT
>TRBV5-1|TRBD1|TRBJ2-4|NA
CASSSPLSDRAYF
TGCGCCAGCAGCTCGCCTTTATCGGACAGGGCCTACTTC
>TRBV10-3|NA|TRBJ1-2|NA
CAIRLEEQFYGYTF
TGTGCCATCAGACTGGAAGAACAGTTCTATGGCTACACCTTC
>TRBV18|TRBD1|TRBJ2-7|NA
CASSPAGGGYEQYF
TGTGCCAGCTCACCCGCAGGGGGTGGGTACGAGCAGTACTTC
>TRBV14|NA|TRBJ1-3|NA
CASSPGTGNTIYF
TGTGCCAGCAGCCCCGGGACTGGGAACACCATATATTTT
>TRBV18|NA|TRBJ1-1|NA
CASSRRAGSDTEAFF
TGTGCCAGCTCCAGGCGGGCGGGTTCGGACACTGAAGCTTTCTTT
>TRBV7-3|TRBD2|TRBJ2-3|NA
CASSLLAGRTDTQYF
TGTGCCAGCAGCTTGCTAGCGGGGCGTACAGATACGCAGTATTTT
>TRBV12-5|NA|TRBJ1-1|NA
CASGLTSGANTEAFF
TGTGCTAGTGGTTTGACCTCTGGGGCGAACACTGAAGCTTTCTTT
>TRBV5-1|NA|TRBJ1-1|NA
CASSLRQDRGTEAFF
TGCGCCAGCAGCCTCAGACAGGATCGGGGTACTGAAGCTTTCTTT
>TRBV2|NA|TRBJ2-7|few
CASRPFREQYF
TGTGCCAGCAGGCCCTTTCGGGAGCAGTACTTC
>TRBV18|TRBD1|TRBJ2-7|NA
CASSRTGGGEQYF
TGTGCCAGCTCACGGACAGGGGGTGGCGAGCAGTACTTC
>TRBV7-6|NA|TRBJ1-6|NA
CASSPGFDNSPLHF
TGTGCCAGCAGTCCAGGGTTTGATAATTCACCCCTCCACTTT
>TRBV19|NA|TRBJ2-1|NA
CASTPSSGLPYNEQFF
TGTGCCAGTACCCCATCGTCGGGACTCCCATACAATGAGCAGTTCTTC
>TRBV5-1|TRBD1|TRBJ2-7|NA
CASSPGQGLNEQYF
TGCGCCAGCAGCCCCGGACAGGGGTTGAACGAGCAGTACTTC
>TRBV5-1|TRBD2|TRBJ2-1|NA
CASSLLSGSRDEQFF
TGCGCCAGCAGCCTCCTTAGCGGGAGCAGGGATGAGCAGTTCTTC
>TRBV27|NA|TRBJ2-2|NA
CASSPPRRGPGELFF
TGTGCCAGCAGTCCCCCCCGGCGGGGGCCCGGGGAGCTGTTTTTT
>TRBV7-2|NA|TRBJ1-1|NA
CASSLEGTTAEAFF
TGTGCCAGCAGCTTAGAAGGGACAACGGCTGAAGCTTTCTTT
>TRBV11-1|TRBD2|TRBJ2-5|NA
CASSSGTSGAYKETQYF
TGTGCCAGCAGTTCCGGGACTAGCGGGGCATACAAAGAGACCCAGTACTTC